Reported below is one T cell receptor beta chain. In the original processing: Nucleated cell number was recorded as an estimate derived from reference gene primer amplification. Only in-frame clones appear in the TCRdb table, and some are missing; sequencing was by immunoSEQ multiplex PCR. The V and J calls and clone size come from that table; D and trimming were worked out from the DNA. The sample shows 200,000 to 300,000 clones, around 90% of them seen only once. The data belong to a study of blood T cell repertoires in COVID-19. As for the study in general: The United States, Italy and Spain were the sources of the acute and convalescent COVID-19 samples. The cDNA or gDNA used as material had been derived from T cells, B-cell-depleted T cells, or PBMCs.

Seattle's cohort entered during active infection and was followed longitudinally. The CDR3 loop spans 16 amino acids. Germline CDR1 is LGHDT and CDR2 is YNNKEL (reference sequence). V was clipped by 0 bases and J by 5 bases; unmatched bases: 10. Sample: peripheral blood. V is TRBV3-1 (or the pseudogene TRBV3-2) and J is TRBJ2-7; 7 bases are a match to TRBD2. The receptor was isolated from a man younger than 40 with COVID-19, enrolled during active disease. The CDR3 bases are TGTGCCAGCAGCCAAGATGGTGGCGGGGGTATGGACGAGCAGTACTTC. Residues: CASSQDGGGGMDEQYF.